Listed below are T cell receptor beta chains from one sample, sequenced in a study of T cell responses to AZD1222 COVID-19 vaccine. Generated by immunoSEQ multiplex PCR, the TCRdb table keeps only in-frame clones and is missing some. The sample has roughly 150,000 clones, about nine tenths seen once. Sequencing was performed on peripheral blood, taken on day 0 of AZD1222 vaccination. The receptors here all came from an adult in good health. The CDR3 runs from the conserved cysteine through the conserved F or W. A D gene is named only where the DNA matches it firmly. Clone size, where shown, is once, few, many, or a class for clones that have expanded.

d_gene: -
v_gene: TRBV19
abundance: -
j_gene: TRBJ1-5
CDR3nt: TGTGCCAGTACCACCAACAGGGTGGATCAGCCCCAGCATTTT
CDR3aa: CASTTNRVDQPQHF

d_gene: -
v_gene: TRBV15
abundance: -
j_gene: TRBJ1-4
CDR3nt: TGTGCCACCAGCAGCGGCAGGAAAAATGAAAAACTGTTTTTT
CDR3aa: CATSSGRKNEKLFF

d_gene: TRBD1
v_gene: TRBV6-5
abundance: -
j_gene: TRBJ1-2
CDR3nt: TGTGCCAGCAGTTCGGACAGGGGACTCTCCCTCTTC
CDR3aa: CASSSDRGLSLF

d_gene: TRBD1
v_gene: TRBV27
abundance: once
j_gene: TRBJ1-2
CDR3nt: TGTGCCAGCAGTGTCCAGCCGGGACAGGGATGGGGGGGGGCTGGCTACACCTTC
CDR3aa: CASSVQPGQGWGGAGYTF

d_gene: -
v_gene: TRBV7-2
abundance: -
j_gene: TRBJ1-5
CDR3nt: TGTGCCAGCAGCTTAGCGGCAGGGAAGAGCAATCAGCCCCAGCATTTT
CDR3aa: CASSLAAGKSNQPQHF

d_gene: -
v_gene: TRBV3-1/TRBV3-2
abundance: once
j_gene: TRBJ1-6
CDR3nt: TGTGCCAGCAGCCGGACAGACTATAATTCACCCCTCCACTTT
CDR3aa: CASSRTDYNSPLHF

d_gene: -
v_gene: TRBV28
abundance: -
j_gene: TRBJ1-5
CDR3nt: TGTGCCAGCAGAGGACAGAGTTATCAGCCCCAGCATTTT
CDR3aa: CASRGQSYQPQHF

d_gene: TRBD1
v_gene: TRBV2
abundance: -
j_gene: TRBJ1-6
CDR3nt: TGTGCCAGCAGTGACAGGGGGGCCTATAATTCACCCCTCCACTTT
CDR3aa: CASSDRGAYNSPLHF

d_gene: -
v_gene: TRBV6-5
abundance: -
j_gene: TRBJ1-4
CDR3nt: TGTGCCAGCGCGGACCCTGTGCGTGAAAAACTGTTTTTT
CDR3aa: CASADPVREKLFF

d_gene: TRBD1
v_gene: TRBV7-9
abundance: -
j_gene: TRBJ1-2
CDR3nt: TGTGCCAGCAGCTTGACGGGACAGGGGACGTTTGGTGGACTTTACACCTTC
CDR3aa: CASSLTGQGTFGGLYTF

d_gene: -
v_gene: TRBV7-9
abundance: -
j_gene: TRBJ1-2
CDR3nt: TGTGCCAGCAGCTTAGTTGCCGGAAACTATGGCTACACCTTC
CDR3aa: CASSLVAGNYGYTF

d_gene: -
v_gene: TRBV6-5
abundance: -
j_gene: TRBJ1-1
CDR3nt: TGTGCCAGCAGTTACGCTGGGAAGGTGGCTTTCTTT
CDR3aa: CASSYAGKVAFF

d_gene: -
v_gene: TRBV19
abundance: -
j_gene: TRBJ1-1
CDR3nt: TGTGCCAGTAGTATTGAGTGGTACAAGGGGGACACTGAAGCTTTCTTT
CDR3aa: CASSIEWYKGDTEAFF

d_gene: TRBD1
v_gene: TRBV3-1/TRBV3-2
abundance: -
j_gene: TRBJ1-2
CDR3nt: TGTGCCAGCAGCCAATTTCGGGGACAGGGGGCGTCTGGGACTAACTATGGCTACACCTTC
CDR3aa: CASSQFRGQGASGTNYGYTF

d_gene: TRBD2
v_gene: TRBV13
abundance: -
j_gene: TRBJ2-1
CDR3nt: TGTGCCAGCAGCCTACTGGGACTAGCGGGAGGGTACGACAATGAGCAGTTCTTC
CDR3aa: CASSLLGLAGGYDNEQFF

d_gene: -
v_gene: TRBV2
abundance: -
j_gene: TRBJ2-5
CDR3nt: TGTGCCAGCAGTCAAGGACCCCAAGAGACCCAGTACTTC
CDR3aa: CASSQGPQETQYF

d_gene: -
v_gene: TRBV6-5
abundance: -
j_gene: TRBJ1-2
CDR3nt: TGTGCCAGCGCTGACTCCCTGAAGCGGTATGGCTACACCTTC
CDR3aa: CASADSLKRYGYTF

d_gene: -
v_gene: TRBV12-3/TRBV12-4
abundance: -
j_gene: TRBJ1-2
CDR3nt: TGTGCCAGCAGTTTTAATCTCAGGGGCTACACCTTC
CDR3aa: CASSFNLRGYTF

d_gene: TRBD1
v_gene: TRBV19
abundance: -
j_gene: TRBJ1-2
CDR3nt: TGTGCCAGTAAACCTCCCGGGACAGGGGGCAATGGCTACACCTTC
CDR3aa: CASKPPGTGGNGYTF

d_gene: -
v_gene: TRBV5-1
abundance: -
j_gene: TRBJ1-1
CDR3nt: TGCGCCAGCAGCTTGTCTCCAGGACAGAACACTGAAGCTTTCTTT
CDR3aa: CASSLSPGQNTEAFF

d_gene: TRBD1
v_gene: TRBV14
abundance: -
j_gene: TRBJ2-7
CDR3nt: TGTGCCAGCAGCCGCCGACAGGGGAAAAGCTCCTACGAGCAGTACTTC
CDR3aa: CASSRRQGKSSYEQYF

d_gene: -
v_gene: TRBV5-4
abundance: -
j_gene: TRBJ1-6
CDR3nt: TGTGCCAGCAGCTTAGGACAGTCCTATAATTCACCCCTCCACTTT
CDR3aa: CASSLGQSYNSPLHF

d_gene: -
v_gene: TRBV7-2
abundance: -
j_gene: TRBJ1-6
CDR3nt: TGTGCCAGCAGCCTATCGGGTCGGCCTTATAATTCACCCCTCCACTTT
CDR3aa: CASSLSGRPYNSPLHF

d_gene: -
v_gene: TRBV11-1
abundance: -
j_gene: TRBJ2-3
CDR3nt: TGTGCCAGCAGCTTAGTAGCGACGGCTAGCACAGATACGCAGTATTTT
CDR3aa: CASSLVATASTDTQYF

d_gene: -
v_gene: TRBV2
abundance: -
j_gene: TRBJ1-1
CDR3nt: TGTGCCAGCAGAAAGGGTTGGAACACTGAAGCTTTCTTT
CDR3aa: CASRKGWNTEAFF

d_gene: -
v_gene: TRBV3-1/TRBV3-2
abundance: -
j_gene: TRBJ2-7
CDR3nt: TGTGCCAGCAGCCCCGCGTTTGGCGGAGACCTAAGGGGCTACGAGCAGTACTTC
CDR3aa: CASSPAFGGDLRGYEQYF

d_gene: TRBD2
v_gene: TRBV12-3/TRBV12-4
abundance: -
j_gene: TRBJ2-7
CDR3nt: TGTGCCAGCAGTCGCGGGGGATACGAGCAGTACTTC
CDR3aa: CASSRGGYEQYF

d_gene: -
v_gene: TRBV27
abundance: once
j_gene: TRBJ1-1
CDR3nt: TGTGCCAGCAGTTTGAGAGAAAACACTGAAGCTTTCTTT
CDR3aa: CASSLRENTEAFF

d_gene: TRBD2
v_gene: TRBV7-2
abundance: -
j_gene: TRBJ2-7
CDR3nt: TGTGCCAGCAGCCCCCACGGGGCGGGAGTGGCTACGGAGCAGTACTTC
CDR3aa: CASSPHGAGVATEQYF

d_gene: -
v_gene: TRBV7-8
abundance: -
j_gene: TRBJ1-1
CDR3nt: TGTGCCAGCAGCCCCAGGGACTCCAACACTGAAGCTTTCTTT
CDR3aa: CASSPRDSNTEAFF

d_gene: -
v_gene: TRBV27
abundance: -
j_gene: TRBJ2-2
CDR3nt: TGTGCCAGCAGTTTATCGATATTATACGGGAACACCGGGGAGCTGTTTTTT
CDR3aa: CASSLSILYGNTGELFF

d_gene: -
v_gene: TRBV5-5
abundance: -
j_gene: TRBJ2-4
CDR3nt: TGTGCCAGCAGCGCGGGACCGCTAGCCAAAAACATTCAGTACTTC
CDR3aa: CASSAGPLAKNIQYF

d_gene: -
v_gene: TRBV6-5
abundance: -
j_gene: TRBJ1-2
CDR3nt: TGTGCCAGCAGTTACTCTGGACGGATCTATGGCTACACCTTC
CDR3aa: CASSYSGRIYGYTF

d_gene: TRBD1
v_gene: TRBV14
abundance: once
j_gene: TRBJ2-3
CDR3nt: TGTGCCAGCAGCCCCCGGACAGGAGCCTTCACAGATACGCAGTATTTT
CDR3aa: CASSPRTGAFTDTQYF

d_gene: -
v_gene: TRBV7-2
abundance: once
j_gene: TRBJ2-2
CDR3nt: TGTGCCAGCAGCTTATTAGCCGGGGAGCTGTTTTTT
CDR3aa: CASSLLAGELFF

d_gene: -
v_gene: TRBV27
abundance: -
j_gene: TRBJ1-4
CDR3nt: TGTGCCAGCACTCCGTCGGGCAGCGGTAATGAAAAACTGTTTTTT
CDR3aa: CASTPSGSGNEKLFF

d_gene: -
v_gene: TRBV5-5
abundance: few
j_gene: TRBJ1-6
CDR3nt: TGTGCCAGCAGCTCACGAGCGCAGGTTAATTCACCCCTCCACTTT
CDR3aa: CASSSRAQVNSPLHF

d_gene: TRBD2
v_gene: TRBV15
abundance: -
j_gene: TRBJ2-1
CDR3nt: TGTGCCACCAGCGGTAAACTAGCGGGAGCCCACAATGAGCAGTTCTTC
CDR3aa: CATSGKLAGAHNEQFF

d_gene: TRBD1
v_gene: TRBV5-1
abundance: -
j_gene: TRBJ1-3
CDR3nt: TGCGCCAGCAGCCCAGCCGGGACAGATGGAAACACCATATATTTT
CDR3aa: CASSPAGTDGNTIYF

d_gene: TRBD2
v_gene: TRBV5-6
abundance: -
j_gene: TRBJ2-3
CDR3nt: TGTGCCAGCAGCTTGGGGGACTACACAGATACGCAGTATTTT
CDR3aa: CASSLGDYTDTQYF